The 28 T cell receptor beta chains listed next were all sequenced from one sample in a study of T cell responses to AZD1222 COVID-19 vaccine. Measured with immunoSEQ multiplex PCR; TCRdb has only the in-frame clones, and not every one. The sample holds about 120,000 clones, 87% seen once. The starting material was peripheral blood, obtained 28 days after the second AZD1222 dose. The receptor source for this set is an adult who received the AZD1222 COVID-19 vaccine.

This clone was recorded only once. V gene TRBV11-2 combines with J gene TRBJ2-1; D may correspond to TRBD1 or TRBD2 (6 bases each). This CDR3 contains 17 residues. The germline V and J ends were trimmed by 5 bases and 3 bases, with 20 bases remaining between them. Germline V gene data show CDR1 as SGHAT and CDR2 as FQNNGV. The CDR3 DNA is TGTGCCAGCAGCGCACGAGGGGGGCAGGGGTTCTACAATGAGCAGTTCTTC. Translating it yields CASSARGGQGFYNEQFF.

This chain's CDR3 is CASSYTGDTEAFF. DNA for the CDR3: TGTGCCAGCAGTTATACAGGAGATACTGAAGCTTTCTTT. The chain joins TRBV6-2 or TRBV6-3 to TRBJ1-1, with D perhaps TRBD1 (5 bases). CDR3 length: 13 residues. Trimming removed 3 bases from V and 5 bases from J, with 10 bases in between. Germline lookup yields CDR1 MNHEY and CDR2 SVGEGT.

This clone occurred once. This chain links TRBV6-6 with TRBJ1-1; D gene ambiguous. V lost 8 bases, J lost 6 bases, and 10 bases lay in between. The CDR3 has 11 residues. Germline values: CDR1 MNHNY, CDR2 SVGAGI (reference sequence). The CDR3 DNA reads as TGTGCCAGCGGACCTTTCGCTGAAGCTTTCTTT. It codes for CASGPFAEAFF.

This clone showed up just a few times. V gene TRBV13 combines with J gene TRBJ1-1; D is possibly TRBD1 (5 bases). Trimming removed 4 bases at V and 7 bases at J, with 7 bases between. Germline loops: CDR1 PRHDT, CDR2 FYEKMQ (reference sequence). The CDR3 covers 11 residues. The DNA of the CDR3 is TGTGCCAGCAGCTGGGGGGGTGAAGCTTTCTTT. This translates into CASSWGGEAFF.

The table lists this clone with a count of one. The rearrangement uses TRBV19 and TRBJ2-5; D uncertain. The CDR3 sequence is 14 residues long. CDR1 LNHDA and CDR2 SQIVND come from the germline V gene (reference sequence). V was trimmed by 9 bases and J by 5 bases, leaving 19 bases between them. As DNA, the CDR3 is TGTGCCAGCAAACCGGCCTCCGCCCAGGAGACCCAGTACTTC. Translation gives CASKPASAQETQYF.

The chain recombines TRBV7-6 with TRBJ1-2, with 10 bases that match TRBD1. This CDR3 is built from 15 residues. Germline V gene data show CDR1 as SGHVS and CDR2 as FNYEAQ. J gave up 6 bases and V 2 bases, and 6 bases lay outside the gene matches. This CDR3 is CASSLPGTGADGYTF. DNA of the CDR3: TGTGCCAGCAGCTTACCCGGGACAGGGGCTGATGGCTACACCTTC.

This CDR3 reads CASSPTSVREGETQYF. The DNA of the CDR3 is TGCGCCAGCAGCCCCACTAGCGTGCGAGAGGGAGAGACCCAGTACTTC. The rearrangement uses TRBV5-1 and TRBJ2-5, with 7 bases fitting TRBD2. The germline gives CDR1 SGHRS, CDR2 YFSETQ. This CDR3 is built from 16 residues. Trimming took 4 bases from V and 4 from J; bases not matched to a gene: 13. Combining the CDR3 with reference TRBV5-1 and TRBJ2-5 gives the whole variable domain KAGVTQTPRYLIKTRGQQVTLSCSPISGHRSVSWYQQTPGQGLQFLFEYFSETQRNKGNFPGRFSGRQFSNSRSEMNVSTLELGDSALYLCASSPTSVREGETQYFGPGTRLLVL.

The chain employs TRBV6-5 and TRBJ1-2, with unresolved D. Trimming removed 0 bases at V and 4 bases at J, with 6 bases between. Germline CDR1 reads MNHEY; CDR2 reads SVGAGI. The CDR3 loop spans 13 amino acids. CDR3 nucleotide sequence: TGTGCCAGCAGTTACTCACAGAGCTATGGCTACACCTTC. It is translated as CASSYSQSYGYTF.

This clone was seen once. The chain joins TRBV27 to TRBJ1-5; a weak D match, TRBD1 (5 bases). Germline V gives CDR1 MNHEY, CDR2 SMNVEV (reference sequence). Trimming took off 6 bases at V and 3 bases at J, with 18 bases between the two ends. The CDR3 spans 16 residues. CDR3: CASREGGTTNNQPQHF. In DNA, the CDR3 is TGTGCCAGCAGGGAGGGCGGGACTACTAACAATCAGCCCCAGCATTTT.

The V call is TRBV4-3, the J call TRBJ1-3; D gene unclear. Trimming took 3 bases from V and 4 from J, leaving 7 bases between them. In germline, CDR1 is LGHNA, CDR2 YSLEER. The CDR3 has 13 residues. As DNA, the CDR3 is TGCGCCAGCAGCCAGGAGACAGGAAACACCATATATTTT. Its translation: CASSQETGNTIYF.

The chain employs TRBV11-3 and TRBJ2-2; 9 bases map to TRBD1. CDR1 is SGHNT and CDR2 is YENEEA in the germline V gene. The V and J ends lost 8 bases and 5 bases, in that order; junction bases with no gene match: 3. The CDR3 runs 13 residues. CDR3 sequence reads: CASGGQGTGELFF. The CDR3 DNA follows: TGTGCCAGCGGGGGACAGGGTACCGGGGAGCTGTTTTTT.

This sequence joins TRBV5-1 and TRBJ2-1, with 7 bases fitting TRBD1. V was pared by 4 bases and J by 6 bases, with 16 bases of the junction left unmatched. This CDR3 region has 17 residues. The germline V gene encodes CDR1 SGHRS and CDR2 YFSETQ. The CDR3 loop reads CASSRHPGQEGVNEQFF. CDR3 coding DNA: TGCGCCAGCAGCCGTCACCCCGGACAGGAAGGGGTCAATGAGCAGTTCTTC.

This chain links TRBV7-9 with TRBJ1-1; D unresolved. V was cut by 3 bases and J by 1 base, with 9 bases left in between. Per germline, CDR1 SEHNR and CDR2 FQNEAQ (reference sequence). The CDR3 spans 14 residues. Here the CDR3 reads CASSLEPSNTEAFF. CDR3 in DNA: TGTGCCAGCAGCTTGGAGCCGTCGAACACTGAAGCTTTCTTT.

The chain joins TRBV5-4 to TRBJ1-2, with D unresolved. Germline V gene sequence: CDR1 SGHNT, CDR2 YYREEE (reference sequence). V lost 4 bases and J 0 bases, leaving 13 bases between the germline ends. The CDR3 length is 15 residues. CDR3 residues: CASSTSPGANYGYTF. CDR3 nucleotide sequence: TGTGCCAGCAGCACCTCCCCCGGGGCTAACTATGGCTACACCTTC. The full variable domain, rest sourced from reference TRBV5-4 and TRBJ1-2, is ETGVTQSPTHLIKTRGQQVTLRCSSQSGHNTVSWYQQALGQGPQFIFQYYREEENGRGNFPPRFSGLQFPNYSSELNVNALELDDSALYLCASSTSPGANYGYTFGSGTRLTVV.

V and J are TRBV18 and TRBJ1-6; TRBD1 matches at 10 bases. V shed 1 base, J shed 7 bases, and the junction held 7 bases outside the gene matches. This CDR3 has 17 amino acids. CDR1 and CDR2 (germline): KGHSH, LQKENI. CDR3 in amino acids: CASSPQAGTGVNSPLHF. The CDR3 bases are TGTGCCAGCTCACCACAGGCAGGGACAGGGGTAAATTCACCCCTCCACTTT.

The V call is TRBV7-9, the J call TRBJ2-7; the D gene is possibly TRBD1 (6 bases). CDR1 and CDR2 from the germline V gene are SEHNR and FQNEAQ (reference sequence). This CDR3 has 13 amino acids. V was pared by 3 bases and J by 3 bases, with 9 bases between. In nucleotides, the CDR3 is TGTGCCAGCAGCTTTGTAGGGGGCTACGAGCAGTACTTC. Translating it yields CASSFVGGYEQYF.

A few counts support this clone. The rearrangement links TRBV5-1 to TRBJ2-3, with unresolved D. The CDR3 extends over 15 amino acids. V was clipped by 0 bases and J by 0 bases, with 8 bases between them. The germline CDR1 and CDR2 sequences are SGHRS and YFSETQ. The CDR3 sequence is CASSLASVSTDTQYF. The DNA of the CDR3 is TGCGCCAGCAGCTTGGCCAGCGTTAGCACAGATACGCAGTATTTT.

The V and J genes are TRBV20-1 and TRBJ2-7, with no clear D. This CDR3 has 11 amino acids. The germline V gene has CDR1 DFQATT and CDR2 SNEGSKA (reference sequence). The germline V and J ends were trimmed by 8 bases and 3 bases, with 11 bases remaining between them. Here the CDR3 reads CSPQFYYEQYF. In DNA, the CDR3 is TGCAGTCCTCAATTTTACTACGAGCAGTACTTC.

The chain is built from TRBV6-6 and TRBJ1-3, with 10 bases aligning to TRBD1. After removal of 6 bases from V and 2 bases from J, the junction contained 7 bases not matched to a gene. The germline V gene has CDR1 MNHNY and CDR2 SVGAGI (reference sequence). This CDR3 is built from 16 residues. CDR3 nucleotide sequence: TGTGCCAGCAGGGGCGGGGACAGGGGCGCTGGAAACACCATATATTTT. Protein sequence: CASRGGDRGAGNTIYF.

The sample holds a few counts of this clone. The DNA for the CDR3 is TGTGCCATCAGTGAGGGGGACAGCCCGAGAAACACCATATATTTT. Protein product: CAISEGDSPRNTIYF. J is TRBJ1-3 and V is TRBV10-3; 7 bases agree with TRBD1. With 2 bases clipped from V and 5 bases from J, the junction kept 6 bases outside the gene matches. The CDR3 is 15 amino acids. Germline CDR1 and CDR2: ENHRY and SYGVKD.

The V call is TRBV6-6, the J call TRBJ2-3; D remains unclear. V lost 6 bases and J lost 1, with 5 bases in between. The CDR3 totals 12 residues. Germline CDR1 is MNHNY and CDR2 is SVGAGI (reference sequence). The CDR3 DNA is TGTGCCAGCAGAGCAGGCACAGATACGCAGTATTTT. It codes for CASRAGTDTQYF.

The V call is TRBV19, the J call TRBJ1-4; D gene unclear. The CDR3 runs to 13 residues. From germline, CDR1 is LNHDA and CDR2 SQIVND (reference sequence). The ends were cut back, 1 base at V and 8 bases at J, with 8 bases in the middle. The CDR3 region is CASSIGVQEKLFF. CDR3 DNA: TGTGCCAGTAGTATAGGGGTTCAAGAAAAACTGTTTTTT.

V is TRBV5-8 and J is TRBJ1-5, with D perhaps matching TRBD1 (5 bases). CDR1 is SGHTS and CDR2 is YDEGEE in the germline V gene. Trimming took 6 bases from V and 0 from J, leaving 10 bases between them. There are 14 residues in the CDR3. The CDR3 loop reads CASNSGNSNQPQHF. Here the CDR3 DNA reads TGTGCCAGCAACTCAGGGAATAGCAATCAGCCCCAGCATTTT.

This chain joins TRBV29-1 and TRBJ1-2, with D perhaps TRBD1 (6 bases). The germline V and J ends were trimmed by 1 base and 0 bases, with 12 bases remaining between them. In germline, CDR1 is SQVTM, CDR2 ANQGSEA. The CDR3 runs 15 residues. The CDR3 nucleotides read TGCAGCGTTGAAGGGTCAGGACAGTCTAACTATGGCTACACCTTC. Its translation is CSVEGSGQSNYGYTF.

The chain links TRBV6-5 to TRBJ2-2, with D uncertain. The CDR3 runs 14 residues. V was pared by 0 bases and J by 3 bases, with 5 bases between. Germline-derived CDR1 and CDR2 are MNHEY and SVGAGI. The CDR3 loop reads CASSYSIDTGELFF. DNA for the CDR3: TGTGCCAGCAGTTACTCGATAGACACCGGGGAGCTGTTTTTT.

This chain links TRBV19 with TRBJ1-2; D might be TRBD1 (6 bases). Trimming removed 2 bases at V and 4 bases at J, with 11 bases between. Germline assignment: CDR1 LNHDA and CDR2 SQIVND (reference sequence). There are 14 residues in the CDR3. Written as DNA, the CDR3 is TGTGCCAGTAGTATACGGGGGCAGGGCTATGGCTACACCTTC. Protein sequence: CASSIRGQGYGYTF.

CDR3 region: CASGLVPASGEQFF. The DNA of the CDR3 is TGTGCTAGTGGTTTGGTACCGGCCTCTGGGGAGCAGTTCTTC. The chain combines TRBV12-5 with TRBJ2-1; D remains unclear. Germline V gene lookup returns CDR1 LGHNT and CDR2 FRNRAP. The CDR3 runs 14 residues. The V and J ends lost 0 bases and 10 bases respectively, with 13 bases between them.

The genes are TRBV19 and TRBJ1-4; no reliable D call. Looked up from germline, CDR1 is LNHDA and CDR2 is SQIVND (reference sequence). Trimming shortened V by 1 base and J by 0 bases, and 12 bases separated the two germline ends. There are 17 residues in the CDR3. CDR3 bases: TGTGCCAGTAGTATAGCACGGGGATTCGCAACTAATGAAAAACTGTTTTTT. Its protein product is CASSIARGFATNEKLFF.